Detailed here is one T cell receptor beta chain. As yet, its antigen is unknown. The data were taken from a study of cytomegalovirus exposure and HLA in healthy donors. The study, taken as a whole, reports: A further, later analysis showed that HLA-associated TCR beta chains (compared with equally common others) were more clonally expanded. Accounts indicate the classifier identified cytomegalovirus status with strong specificity and sensitivity.

PCR involved 60 Vbeta and 13 Jbeta primers. Produced via immunoSEQ multiplex PCR; TCRdb's table is partial and in-frame only. The sample shows tens of thousands of clones, approximately 80% of them seen only once. CDR1 and CDR2 from the germline V gene are SGDLS and YYNGEE. The CDR3 contains 15 residues. V lost 0 bases and J lost 8, with 17 bases in between. The chain links TRBV9 to TRBJ1-2, with a weak D call TRBD1 (5 bases). This sequence was found in a female donor in good health and CMV-seronegative. Material for sequencing was PBMCs. In DNA, the CDR3 is TGTGCCAGCAGCGTAGGGGGGGAAGTAGGTAGCGGCTACACCTTC. Translation gives CASSVGGEVGSGYTF.